The 12 T cell receptor beta chains below come from one sample, sequenced in a study of identifying expanded T cells in peripheral blood. Sequencing used immunoSEQ multiplex PCR; TCRdb keeps in-frame clones, though not all of them. Counted here are approximately 100,000 clones, approximately 88% occurring once; the ten biggest clones make up roughly a sixth. The sample taken for sequencing was blood. Receptor source: a person aged 18 to 75 in good health.

Note on this clone: The sample contains more than one DNA sequence encoding this CDR3. The gene calls are TRBV9 and TRBJ1-5; 8 bases map to TRBD1. Trimming at V came to 0 bases and at J to 7 bases, leaving 6 bases not matched to a gene. Germline V gives CDR1 SGDLS, CDR2 YYNGEE. The CDR3 consists of 15 residues. The CDR3 region has the DNA TGTGCCAGCAGCGTAGGGACAGGGCCGCGGCAGCCCCAGCATTTT. Its translation: CASSVGTGPRQPQHF.

The chain recombines TRBV11-3 with TRBJ1-3, with 8 bases aligning to TRBD1. CDR3 length: 15 residues. Germline CDR1 and CDR2: SGHNT and YENEEA. V dropped 9 bases and J dropped 7; count of bases not matched to a gene: 14. CDR3 loop: CASLGGQGARNTIYF. The CDR3 DNA follows: TGTGCCAGTTTAGGTGGCCAGGGGGCTAGGAACACCATATATTTT.

Here the CDR3 reads CASSLFGGRSTDTQYF. The DNA of the CDR3 is TGTGCCAGCAGCTTGTTTGGGGGAAGAAGCACAGATACGCAGTATTTT. This chain uses TRBV5-6 with TRBJ2-3, with D tentatively TRBD1 or TRBD2 (5 bases each). The CDR3 is made up of 16 amino acids. The germline V and J ends were trimmed by 1 base and 0 bases, with 12 bases remaining between them. Germline CDR1 SGHDT, CDR2 YYEEEE.

The V and J genes are TRBV11-2 and TRBJ2-3; possible D gene TRBD1, 5 bases. Germline assignment: CDR1 SGHAT and CDR2 FQNNGV. The CDR3 covers 15 residues. The V and J ends lost 5 bases and 4 bases respectively, with 16 bases between them. The CDR3 DNA reads as TGTGCCAGCAGCCACCCCCAGGGAAGGGCAGATACGCAGTATTTT. Encoded protein: CASSHPQGRADTQYF.

V and J are TRBV28 and TRBJ2-7; 9 nucleotides agree with TRBD1. The CDR3 has 14 residues. With V trimmed by 3 bases and J by 6 bases, 6 bases remained unmatched. Germline loops: CDR1 MDHEN, CDR2 SYDVKM. As DNA, the CDR3 is TGTGCCAGCAGTTTTTATACAGGGGGCGGCGAGCAGTACTTC. It codes for CASSFYTGGGEQYF.

This rearrangement joins TRBV15 to TRBJ1-5; no clear D gene. The germline V gene has CDR1 LNHNV and CDR2 YYDKDF (reference sequence). CDR3 length: 17 amino acids. Trimming removed 3 bases from V and 5 bases from J, with 20 bases in between. This chain's CDR3 is CATSRGSALWRDQPQHF. The CDR3 region has the DNA TGTGCCACCAGCAGGGGCAGTGCCCTATGGAGGGATCAGCCCCAGCATTTT.

The V call is TRBV19, the J call TRBJ2-1; 9 bases align to TRBD2. The ends lost 3 bases at V and 2 bases at J; junction bases unmatched: 8. Germline-derived CDR1 and CDR2 are LNHDA and SQIVND (reference sequence). This CDR3 has 17 amino acids. CDR3 protein: CASSIGASGATYNEQFF. DNA for the CDR3: TGTGCCAGTAGTATTGGGGCTAGCGGGGCAACCTACAATGAGCAGTTCTTC.

This chain connects TRBV5-1 to TRBJ2-7, with 7 bases aligning to TRBD2. Trimming cost V 0 bases and J 1 base; bases outside gene matches: 1. CDR3 size: 14 residues. The germline gives CDR1 SGHRS, CDR2 YFSETQ. CDR3 nucleotides: TGCGCCAGCAGCTTGGTCGGGGGGTCCTACGAGCAGTACTTC. It codes for CASSLVGGSYEQYF.

CDR3 sequence: CASSPAPTGSSNQPQHF. CDR3 bases: TGTGCCAGCAGCCCTGCCCCGACAGGTTCGAGCAATCAGCCCCAGCATTTT. The rearrangement uses TRBV5-6 and TRBJ1-5; a weak D match, TRBD1 (6 bases). Germline V gene lookup returns CDR1 SGHDT and CDR2 YYEEEE. The V end lost 4 bases, the J end lost 1 base, and 18 bases lay between the germline ends. CDR3 length: 17 residues.

This clone was seen a single time. The chain is built from TRBV30 and TRBJ1-5, with unresolved D. CDR3 length equals 16 residues. Between the trimmed V and J ends, which lost 2 bases and 1 base, there was a span of 15 bases. Germline assignment: CDR1 GTSNPN and CDR2 SVGIG (reference sequence). CDR3 residues: CAWSQKGPGSNQPQHF. CDR3 in DNA: TGTGCCTGGAGTCAAAAAGGACCTGGAAGCAATCAGCCCCAGCATTTT.

This clone was found many times. The V and J genes are TRBV27 and TRBJ1-2; 7 bases line up with TRBD1. After removal of 2 bases from V and 5 bases from J, the junction contained 8 bases not matched to a gene. Germline V CDR1 and CDR2: MNHEY, SMNVEV (reference sequence). The CDR3 runs to 15 residues. DNA of the CDR3: TGTGCCAGCAGTTTACAGGAAGGGGGCGGGTATGGCTACACCTTC. Encoded protein: CASSLQEGGGYGYTF.

This clone occurred once. V gene TRBV5-1 combines with J gene TRBJ1-1; possibly TRBD1 for D (6 bases). The V end was cut by 4 bases, the J end by 7 bases, with 17 bases between. The germline V gene encodes CDR1 SGHRS and CDR2 YFSETQ. The CDR3 covers 14 residues. The CDR3 nucleotides read TGCGCCAGCAGCCCTTGGTGGGGGCGAGGTGAAGCTTTCTTT. It codes for CASSPWWGRGEAFF. The whole variable domain, remainder taken from reference TRBV5-1 and TRBJ1-1, is KAGVTQTPRYLIKTRGQQVTLSCSPISGHRSVSWYQQTPGQGLQFLFEYFSETQRNKGNFPGRFSGRQFSNSRSEMNVSTLELGDSALYLCASSPWWGRGEAFFGQGTRLTVV.